The 23 T cell receptor beta chains in this list originate from one sample, sequenced in a study of blood T cells in healthy people across ages. PCR was performed a second time for roughly 7 to 12 cycles using a sample-barcoded 5' primer and a J-beta primer mix. TCRdb ran MiXCR on the 5' RACE reads and lists one entry per CDR3 protein. The table shows about 2 million distinct CDR3 sequences, with 49% occurring only once. Sequencing used blood. These receptors came from a woman aged 40-49 years in good health.

There are a few counts of this clonotype. V is TRBV7-2 and J is TRBJ2-2, with TRBD2 as a possible D gene (5 bases). Germline-derived CDR1 and CDR2 are SGHTA and FQGNSA. The V end lost 6 bases, the J end lost 0 bases, and 5 bases lay between the germline ends. CDR3 length: 13 residues. CDR3 amino acids: CASSSANTGELFF. The CDR3 bases are TGTGCCAGCAGTAGCGCGAACACCGGGGAGCTGTTTTTT. Full variable domain (outside the CDR3, taken from reference TRBV7-2 and TRBJ2-2): GAGVSQSPSNKVTEKGKDVELRCDPISGHTALYWYRQSLGQGLEFLIYFQGNSAPDKSGLPSDRFSAERTGGSVSTLTIQRTQQEDSAVYLCASSSANTGELFFGEGSRLTVL.

V usage is TRBV6-6 and J usage is TRBJ1-1, with 8 nucleotides matching TRBD1. The CDR3 loop spans 15 amino acids. The V gene's germline CDR1 is MNHNY and CDR2 SVGAGI (reference sequence). The V gene end was trimmed by 7 bases and the J gene end by 1 base; junction bases not matched to a gene: 8. For the CDR3, the DNA is TGTGCCAGCACCCCCTATGGACAGGGGAACACTGAAGCTTTCTTT. Amino acids: CASTPYGQGNTEAFF.

The V and J genes are TRBV4-2 and TRBJ1-6; D is unresolved. The V end lost 2 bases, the J end lost 7 bases, and 9 bases lay between the germline ends. The CDR3 runs to 14 residues. Germline assignment: CDR1 LGHNA and CDR2 YNFKEQ. CDR3 coding DNA: TGTGCCAGCAGCCAACGGACGGTGAATTCACCCCTCCACTTT. Its protein product is CASSQRTVNSPLHF.

V gene TRBV6-2 or TRBV6-3 combines with J gene TRBJ2-7, with 8 bases lining up with TRBD1. J lost 4 bases, V lost 6 bases, and 2 bases had no gene match. The CDR3 is made up of 12 amino acids. Germline CDR1 MNHEY, CDR2 SVGEGT. The CDR3 reads CASRWTGYEQYF. In DNA form, the CDR3 reads TGTGCCAGCAGATGGACAGGGTACGAGCAGTACTTC.

The chain has TRBV7-8 and TRBJ2-1; 9 bases match TRBD1. V was clipped by 1 base and J by 4 bases; unmatched bases: 5. Per germline, CDR1 SGHVS and CDR2 FQNEAQ. The CDR3 covers 16 residues. Here the CDR3 DNA reads TGTGCCAGCAGCTTAGACGACAGGGGGAATTACAATGAGCAGTTCTTC. Amino acid sequence: CASSLDDRGNYNEQFF.

The CDR3 protein is CASKRDTINQPQHF. CDR3 DNA: TGTGCCAGCAAACGGGACACCATTAATCAGCCCCAGCATTTT. The rearrangement joins TRBV6-2 or TRBV6-3 to TRBJ1-5; D may be TRBD1 (6 bases). V was clipped by 7 bases and J by 4 bases, with 14 bases between them. Germline-derived CDR1 and CDR2 are MNHEY and SVGEGT. CDR3 length: 14 amino acids.

CDR3 coding DNA: TGTGCCAGCAGCCTTGAGGGAAAACGAGAAGCTTTCTTT. Residues: CASSLEGKREAFF. The chain combines TRBV9 with TRBJ1-1; D is unclear. CDR1 SGDLS and CDR2 YYNGEE come from the germline V gene. The V end lost 4 bases, the J end lost 8 bases, and 15 bases lay between the germline ends. The CDR3 runs to 13 residues.

The chain is built from TRBV7-2 and TRBJ1-2, with 8 bases fitting TRBD1. The length of the CDR3 is 14 residues. Germline CDR1 and CDR2: SGHTA and FQGNSA. V trimming: 5 bases; J trimming: 8 bases; junction bases outside the gene matches: 10. CDR3: CASSPNPGGGGYTF. The DNA of the CDR3 is TGTGCCAGCAGCCCCAACCCAGGGGGCGGCGGCTACACCTTC.

V usage is TRBV7-9 and J usage is TRBJ1-1; TRBD1 matches at 7 bases. This CDR3 is built from 14 residues. Losses at the gene ends were 7 bases for V and 3 bases for J; bases not matched to a gene: 8. The germline V gene encodes CDR1 SEHNR and CDR2 FQNEAQ (reference sequence). CDR3 loop: CASKRQGSYTEAFF. CDR3 nucleotide sequence: TGTGCCAGCAAAAGACAGGGCTCGTACACTGAAGCTTTCTTT. Filled out from reference TRBV7-9 and TRBJ1-1, the complete variable domain reads DTGVSQNPRHKITKRGQNVTFRCDPISEHNRLYWYRQTLGQGPEFLTYFQNEAQLEKSRLLSDRFSAERPKGSFSTLEIQRTEQGDSAMYLCASKRQGSYTEAFFGQGTRLTVV.

The CDR3: CASRGGDRGQNGYTF. The CDR3 DNA sequence: TGTGCCAGCAGAGGTGGAGACAGGGGGCAAAATGGCTACACCTTC. The chain carries TRBV28 and TRBJ1-2, with 10 nucleotides matching TRBD1. V dropped 6 bases and J dropped 6; count of bases not matched to a gene: 10. Germline CDR1 MDHEN, CDR2 SYDVKM. The CDR3 extends over 15 amino acids.

The chain carries TRBV20-1 and TRBJ1-5; 7 bases agree with TRBD1. V gave up 6 bases and J gave up 2 bases; unmatched junction bases: 10. The CDR3 has 15 residues. Germline CDR1 DFQATT, CDR2 SNEGSKA (reference sequence). The CDR3 bases are TGCAGTGCCAGCCCCGACAGGGCCCGCAATCAGCCCCAGCATTTT. It is translated as CSASPDRARNQPQHF.

This clonotype was observed a single time. The junction shows a germline mismatch at one end, possibly a read error. The rearrangement links TRBV20-1 to TRBJ1-5; D may be TRBD1 (6 bases). The CDR3 extends over 12 amino acids. CDR1 is DFQATT and CDR2 is SNEGSKA in the germline V gene (reference sequence). This CDR3 is CSAIRGNRPQHF. The CDR3 DNA is TGCAGTGCTATCAGGGGTAATCGGCCCCAGCATTTT.

The chain links TRBV7-2 to TRBJ1-5, with D unresolved. The germline CDR1 and CDR2 sequences are SGHTA and FQGNSA. The CDR3 totals 13 residues. V lost 1 base to trimming and J lost 4 bases, with 5 bases between them. The CDR3 loop reads CASSLEANQPQHF. CDR3 bases: TGTGCCAGCAGCTTAGAAGCAAATCAGCCCCAGCATTTT.

V usage is TRBV7-2 and J usage is TRBJ2-7; D call uncertain. The germline gives CDR1 SGHTA, CDR2 FQGNSA. The CDR3 sequence is 12 residues long. V was trimmed by 8 bases and J by 4 bases, leaving 12 bases between them. CDR3 region: CASVSGKYEQYF. The DNA for the CDR3 is TGTGCCAGCGTGTCAGGCAAATACGAGCAGTACTTC. Supplemented by reference TRBV7-2 and TRBJ2-7, the full variable domain reads GAGVSQSPSNKVTEKGKDVELRCDPISGHTALYWYRQSLGQGLEFLIYFQGNSAPDKSGLPSDRFSAERTGGSVSTLTIQRTQQEDSAVYLCASVSGKYEQYFGPGTRLTVT.

This rearrangement joins TRBV5-1 to TRBJ2-7; D uncertain. This CDR3 region has 14 residues. Trimming left V 3 bases short and J 7 bases short, with 17 bases between. Per germline, CDR1 SGHRS and CDR2 YFSETQ. The CDR3 spells CASSSVKLSNEQYF. CDR3 nucleotide sequence: TGCGCCAGCAGCTCCGTTAAACTGAGCAATGAGCAGTACTTC.

The chain is built from TRBV3-1 and TRBJ2-5, with D unresolved. V dropped 6 bases and J dropped 3 bases, with 11 bases sitting between them. The V gene's germline CDR1 is LGHDT and CDR2 YNNKEL (reference sequence). This CDR3 contains 13 residues. In DNA, the CDR3 is TGTGCCAGCAGTGGGAACAGAAAAGAGACCCAGTACTTC. Its translation: CASSGNRKETQYF.

V usage is TRBV7-2 and J usage is TRBJ2-3; 7 bases fit TRBD2. V lost 4 bases, J lost 2 bases, and 9 bases stayed unmatched. The CDR3 is 16 amino acids. CDR1 is SGHTA, CDR2 FQGNSA, per germline. The DNA of the CDR3 is TGTGCCAGCAGCTCGTTTTCGGGGGGTGCCACAGATACGCAGTATTTT. This sequence encodes CASSSFSGGATDTQYF.

Comments on this clonotype: Given a much more abundant clone one base away, this may be a read error. The chain joins TRBV7-2 to TRBJ1-2; D is unclear. From germline, CDR1 is SGHTA and CDR2 FQGNSA. Trimming cost V 5 bases and J 7 bases, with 23 bases left between them. CDR3 length: 16 amino acids. CDR3 DNA sequence: TGTGCCAGCAGCGCTAAGGGCGGCGGGGTTGATCGTGGCTACACCTTC. It is translated as CASSAKGGGVDRGYTF.

V gene TRBV10-1 combines with J gene TRBJ2-5; the D gene could be TRBD1 or TRBD2 (5 bases each). This CDR3 comprises 13 residues. Trimming cost V 2 bases and J 8 bases, with 12 bases left between them. Germline CDR1 and CDR2: WNHNN and SYGVQD (reference sequence). This chain's CDR3 is CASSENPGTTQYF. The CDR3 DNA reads TGCGCCAGCAGTGAGAATCCCGGGACCACCCAGTACTTC.

This clonotype has only one observation. Relative to the germline gene, one junction end is altered; a read error may explain this. The rearrangement joins TRBV7-3 to TRBJ2-1; 9 bases match TRBD1. This CDR3 is 15 amino acids long. Per germline, CDR1 SGHTA and CDR2 FQGTGA. The DNA for the CDR3 is TGTGCCAGCAGCTCTACGGGACAGGGCTACAATGGGCAGTTCTTC. Protein product: CASSSTGQGYNGQFF.

The chain couples TRBV27 to TRBJ2-5; D might be TRBD1 (6 bases). The CDR3 is 14 residues long. Germline V gene sequence: CDR1 MNHEY, CDR2 SMNVEV (reference sequence). V was trimmed by 8 bases and J by 7 bases, leaving 20 bases between them. As DNA, the CDR3 is TGTGCCAGCGGATTTCGGGACACCTCTGGGACCCAGTACTTC. As protein: CASGFRDTSGTQYF.

V gene TRBV7-2 combines with J gene TRBJ2-5, with D possibly TRBD2 on 6 matching bases. Deletions cut 6 bases from V and 2 bases from J, with 13 bases between. Germline V lookup: CDR1 SGHTA, CDR2 FQGNSA. This CDR3 spans 14 amino acids. The CDR3 nucleotides are TGTGCCAGCAGTCCGTTTGCGGGGCAAGAGACCCAGTACTTC. It translates to CASSPFAGQETQYF.

This chain links TRBV28 with TRBJ2-7, with 10 bases fitting TRBD2. This CDR3 contains 14 residues. V dropped 5 bases and J dropped 7; count of bases not matched to a gene: 8. CDR1 is MDHEN, CDR2 SYDVKM, per germline. CDR3 DNA sequence: TGTGCCAGCAGTCGAGGGGGACTAGCGTGGGAGCAGTACTTC. Amino acid sequence: CASSRGGLAWEQYF. The full variable domain, completed using reference TRBV28 and TRBJ2-7, is DVKVTQSSRYLVKRTGEKVFLECVQDMDHENMFWYRQDPGLGLRLIYFSYDVKMKEKGDIPEGYSVSREKKERFSLILESASTNQTSMYLCASSRGGLAWEQYFGPGTRLTVT.